The 9 T cell receptor beta chains reported below all come from one sample, sequenced in a study of early T cells in non-severe SARS-CoV-2 infection. TCRdb fed the 5' RACE reads into MiXCR, producing one record per CDR3 protein. This sample yields about 33,000 distinct CDR3 sequences, of which less than 6% are seen a single time; over 10% belongs to the top ten. Sequenced: whole blood. Source of these receptors: an adult who was a healthcare worker with PCR-confirmed SARS-CoV-2 infection or an uninfected control (not recorded which).

This sequence joins TRBV7-2 and TRBJ2-5, with D unresolved. CDR3 length equals 13 residues. Germline V gives CDR1 SGHTA, CDR2 FQGNSA. Trimming stripped 1 base from V and 7 bases from J, with 10 bases between. This chain's CDR3 is CASSLVLEGTQYF. CDR3 coding DNA: TGTGCCAGCAGCTTAGTCCTAGAAGGGACCCAGTACTTC.

This clonotype showed up many times. The chain joins TRBV7-6 to TRBJ2-1, with D possibly being TRBD1 (5 bases). Germline assignment: CDR1 SGHVS and CDR2 FNYEAQ. Trimming took off 3 bases at V and 5 bases at J, with 14 bases between the two ends. CDR3 length: 15 amino acids. This CDR3 reads CASSFMPGIDNEQFF. Here the CDR3 DNA reads TGTGCCAGCAGCTTTATGCCAGGGATCGACAATGAGCAGTTCTTC. Supplemented by reference TRBV7-6 and TRBJ2-1, the full variable domain reads GAGVSQSPRYKVTKRGQDVALRCDPISGHVSLYWYRQALGQGPEFLTYFNYEAQQDKSGLPNDRFSAERPEGSISTLTIQRTEQRDSAMYRCASSFMPGIDNEQFFGPGTRLTVL.

Many counts were recorded for this clonotype. The chain uses TRBV6-1 and TRBJ1-2; 7 bases map to TRBD1. Germline V gene data show CDR1 as MNHNS and CDR2 as SASEGT. The CDR3 is made up of 14 amino acids. With 6 bases clipped from V and 6 bases from J, the junction kept 10 bases outside the gene matches. The CDR3 spells CASSHGTDGDGYTF. For the CDR3, the DNA is TGTGCCAGCAGCCACGGGACAGATGGTGATGGCTACACCTTC.

This clonotype was counted ten times or more. The chain carries TRBV11-1 and TRBJ2-4; 10 bases line up with TRBD1. CDR3 length: 14 amino acids. Trimming took 5 bases from V and 10 from J; bases not matched to a gene: 8. Per the germline V gene, CDR1 is SGHAT and CDR2 is FQDESV (reference sequence). The CDR3, as DNA: TGTGCCAGCAGCCCCCCGGACAGGGGGATGATTCAGTACTTC. Protein product: CASSPPDRGMIQYF. Full variable domain (rest looked up from reference TRBV11-1 and TRBJ2-4): EAEVAQSPRYKITEKSQAVAFWCDPISGHATLYWYRQILGQGPELLVQFQDESVVDDSQLPKDRFSAERLKGVDSTLKIQPAELGDSAMYLCASSPPDRGMIQYFGAGTRLSVL.

With respect to this clonotype: Relative to the germline gene, one junction end is altered; a read error may explain this. This sequence joins TRBV7-9 and TRBJ2-7; possibly TRBD2 for D (5 bases). The CDR3 has 15 residues. Germline CDR1 reads SEHNR; CDR2 reads FQNEAQ (reference sequence). The CDR3 loop reads CASSLAPWQSYEQYF. The CDR3 region has the DNA TGTGCCAGCAGCCTAGCCCCGTGGCAGTCCTACGAGCAGTACTTC. Using reference TRBV7-9 and TRBJ2-7 for the parts outside the CDR3, the full variable domain is DTGVSQNPRHKITKRGQNVTFRCDPISEHNRLYWYRQTLGQGPEFLTYFQNEAQLEKSRLLSDRFSAERPKGSFSTLEIQRTEQGDSAMYLCASSLAPWQSYEQYFGPGTRLTVT.

At least ten counts were recorded for this clonotype. The chain uses TRBV4-2 and TRBJ2-7; 7 bases are a match to TRBD1. Trimming took 3 bases from V and 7 from J; bases not matched to a gene: 15. Per germline, CDR1 LGHNA and CDR2 YNFKEQ. The CDR3 length is 16 residues. CDR3 coding DNA: TGTGCCAGCAGCCAGGCGGACAGGTCTACATCGGGGGAGCAGTACTTC. Its translation is CASSQADRSTSGEQYF.

Ten or more counts support this clonotype. V and J are TRBV20-1 and TRBJ2-2; D is unclear. The germline CDR1 and CDR2 sequences are DFQATT and SNEGSKA (reference sequence). This CDR3 spans 13 amino acids. Trimming took off 1 base at V and 0 bases at J, with 3 bases between the two ends. CDR3 nucleotide sequence: TGCAGTGCTAGAGGGTCGAACACCGGGGAGCTGTTTTTT. This sequence encodes CSARGSNTGELFF.

The table lists this clonotype with many counts. V is TRBV30 and J is TRBJ1-5, with D uncertain. Trimming removed 0 bases from V and 7 bases from J, with 13 bases in between. The V gene's germline CDR1 is GTSNPN and CDR2 SVGIG (reference sequence). CDR3 size: 14 residues. CDR3 coding DNA: TGTGCCTGGAGTGTAAATCCTGGGAAACAGCCCCAGCATTTT. This codes for CAWSVNPGKQPQHF.

The table lists this clonotype with many counts. J is TRBJ2-3 and V is TRBV19; TRBD2 matches 11 bases. Germline lookup yields CDR1 LNHDA and CDR2 SQIVND (reference sequence). The V and J ends lost 5 bases and 6 bases, in that order; junction bases with no gene match: 7. The length of the CDR3 is 15 residues. DNA of the CDR3: TGTGCCAGTAGTTCGACTAGCGGGGTCTGGGATACGCAGTATTTT. Amino acids: CASSSTSGVWDTQYF.